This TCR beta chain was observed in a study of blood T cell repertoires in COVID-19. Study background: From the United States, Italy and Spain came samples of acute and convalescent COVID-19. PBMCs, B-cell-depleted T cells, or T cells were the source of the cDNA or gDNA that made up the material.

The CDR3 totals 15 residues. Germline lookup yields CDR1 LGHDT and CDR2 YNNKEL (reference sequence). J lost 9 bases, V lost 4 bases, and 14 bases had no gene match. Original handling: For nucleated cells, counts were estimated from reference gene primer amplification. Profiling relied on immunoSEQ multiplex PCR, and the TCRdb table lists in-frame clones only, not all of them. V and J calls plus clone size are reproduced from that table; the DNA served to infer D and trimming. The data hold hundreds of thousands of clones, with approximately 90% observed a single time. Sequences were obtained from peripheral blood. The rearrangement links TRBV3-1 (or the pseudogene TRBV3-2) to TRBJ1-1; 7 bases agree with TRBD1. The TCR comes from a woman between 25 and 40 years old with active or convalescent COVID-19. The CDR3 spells CASSPTGTDGQKAFF. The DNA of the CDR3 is TGTGCCAGCAGCCCAACCGGGACAGATGGACAAAAAGCTTTCTTT.